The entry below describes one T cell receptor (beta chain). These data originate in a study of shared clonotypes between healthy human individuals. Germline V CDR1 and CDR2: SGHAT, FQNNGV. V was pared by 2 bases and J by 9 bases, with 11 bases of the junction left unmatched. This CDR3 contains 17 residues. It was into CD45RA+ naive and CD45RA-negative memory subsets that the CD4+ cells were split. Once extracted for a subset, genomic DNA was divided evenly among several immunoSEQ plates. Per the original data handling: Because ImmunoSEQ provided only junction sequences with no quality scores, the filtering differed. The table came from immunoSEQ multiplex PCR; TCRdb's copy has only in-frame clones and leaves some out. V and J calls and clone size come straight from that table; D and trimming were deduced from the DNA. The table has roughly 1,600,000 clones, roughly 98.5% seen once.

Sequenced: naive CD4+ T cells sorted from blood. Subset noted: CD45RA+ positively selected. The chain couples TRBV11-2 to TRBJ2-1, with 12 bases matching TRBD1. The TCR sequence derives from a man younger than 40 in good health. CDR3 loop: CASSLIPGTGGIGEQFF. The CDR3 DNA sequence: TGTGCCAGCAGCTTAATCCCCGGGACAGGGGGCATAGGTGAGCAGTTCTTC.